Listed here are 15 T cell receptor beta chains from one sample, sequenced in a study of STAT5B mutations in CD4+ large granular lymphocyte leukemia. The table came from immunoSEQ multiplex PCR; TCRdb's copy has only in-frame clones and leaves some out. The profile shows about 48,000 clones, 70% of them singletons. What was sequenced was CD4+ T cells from blood buffy coats. The receptors here all came from a human donor in good health.

The chain uses TRBV10-3 and TRBJ2-5, with a weak D call TRBD1 (5 bases). The CDR3 is made up of 15 amino acids. V dropped 0 bases and J dropped 2 bases, with 10 bases sitting between them. Germline CDR1 and CDR2: ENHRY and SYGVKD. CDR3 DNA: TGTGCCATCAGTGAGTCTCACAGGCAACAAGAGACCCAGTACTTC. This sequence encodes CAISESHRQQETQYF.

This chain uses TRBV19 with TRBJ1-1; D is possibly TRBD1 (5 bases). The germline V gene encodes CDR1 LNHDA and CDR2 SQIVND (reference sequence). V was cut by 2 bases and J by 1 base, with 14 bases left in between. The CDR3 has 16 amino acids. The chain's CDR3 is CASSITGHPRNTEAFF. The CDR3, as DNA: TGTGCCAGTAGTATAACAGGCCACCCTAGGAACACTGAAGCTTTCTTT.

The chain recombines TRBV5-6 with TRBJ1-2, with 8 bases lining up with TRBD1. With V trimmed by 3 bases and J by 6 bases, 7 bases remained unmatched. This CDR3 contains 14 residues. CDR1 is SGHDT and CDR2 is YYEEEE in the germline V gene. The CDR3 sequence: CASSSKTGDHGYTF. CDR3 in DNA: TGTGCCAGCAGCTCAAAGACAGGGGATCATGGCTACACCTTC.

The gene calls are TRBV7-9 and TRBJ2-1, with 7 bases lining up with TRBD1. The CDR3 covers 13 residues. Germline-derived CDR1 and CDR2 are SEHNR and FQNEAQ (reference sequence). V shed 5 bases, J shed 8 bases, and the junction held 6 bases outside the gene matches. The CDR3 is CASSVTGDHEQFF. In nucleotides, the CDR3 is TGTGCCAGCAGCGTTACAGGGGACCATGAGCAGTTCTTC. Full variable domain (rest looked up from reference TRBV7-9 and TRBJ2-1): DTGVSQNPRHKITKRGQNVTFRCDPISEHNRLYWYRQTLGQGPEFLTYFQNEAQLEKSRLLSDRFSAERPKGSFSTLEIQRTEQGDSAMYLCASSVTGDHEQFFGPGTRLTVL.

This chain links TRBV7-2 with TRBJ2-2, with unresolved D. Germline CDR1 and CDR2: SGHTA and FQGNSA. This CDR3 has 13 residues. Between the trimmed V and J ends, which lost 1 base and 5 bases, there was a span of 5 bases. CDR3 nucleotides: TGTGCCAGCAGCTTAGGTGAAACCGGGGAGCTGTTTTTT. This translates into CASSLGETGELFF.

Details on this clone: The junction departs from germline at one end; a sequencing error may be responsible. The chain uses TRBV19 and TRBJ2-1; 7 bases match TRBD2. Germline V gives CDR1 LNHDA, CDR2 SQIVND (reference sequence). CDR3 length equals 16 residues. CDR3 amino acids: CASSSIASGSYNEQFF. CDR3 nucleotides: TGTGCCAGCAGTAGTATTGCTAGCGGAAGTTACAATGAGCAGTTCTTC.

The chain employs TRBV5-1 and TRBJ2-1, with 7 nucleotides matching TRBD1. This CDR3 region has 14 residues. CDR1 and CDR2 (germline): SGHRS, YFSETQ. J gave up 3 bases and V 4 bases, and 4 bases lay outside the gene matches. CDR3 DNA sequence: TGCGCCAGCAGCGACGGGACAGTCTACAATGAGCAGTTCTTC. Protein product: CASSDGTVYNEQFF. The full variable domain, completed using reference TRBV5-1 and TRBJ2-1, is KAGVTQTPRYLIKTRGQQVTLSCSPISGHRSVSWYQQTPGQGLQFLFEYFSETQRNKGNFPGRFSGRQFSNSRSEMNVSTLELGDSALYLCASSDGTVYNEQFFGPGTRLTVL.

This rearrangement joins TRBV19 to TRBJ2-6; D is perhaps TRBD1 (6 bases). Germline V gene lookup returns CDR1 LNHDA and CDR2 SQIVND (reference sequence). Trimming stripped 5 bases from V and 4 bases from J, with 12 bases between. This CDR3 is 15 amino acids long. The CDR3 sequence: CASSGRGYGANVLTF. The CDR3 DNA follows: TGTGCCAGTAGTGGCAGGGGATACGGGGCCAACGTCCTGACTTTC.

The gene calls are TRBV7-5 and TRBJ2-2; the table's D call of TRBD1 was not tested on the DNA. TRBV7-5 is termed a pseudogene. The length of the CDR3 is 17 residues. In DNA form, the CDR3 reads TGTGCCAGAAGCTTAGATCTATTCAGGGGAATCACCGGGGAGCTGTTTTTT. Translated, it gives CARSLDLFRGITGELFF.

CDR3 loop: CASSYGYGGGETQYF. In DNA form, the CDR3 reads TGTGCCAGCAGTTACGGGTATGGGGGCGGGGAGACCCAGTACTTC. This chain uses TRBV6-6 with TRBJ2-5, with D tentatively TRBD1 (6 bases). The CDR3 runs to 15 residues. Germline loops: CDR1 MNHNY, CDR2 SVGAGI (reference sequence). Between the trimmed V and J ends, which lost 2 bases and 5 bases, there was a span of 15 bases.

V and J are TRBV4-1 and TRBJ2-5; D is ambiguous. CDR1 and CDR2 from the germline V gene are MGHRA and YSYEKL. The CDR3 spans 14 residues. Trimming cost V 4 bases and J 0 bases, with 9 bases left between them. CDR3 sequence (DNA): TGCGCCAGCAGCCCTCCGGTGGACCAAGAGACCCAGTACTTC. The encoded protein is CASSPPVDQETQYF.

This clone has just a few counts. The chain employs TRBV27 and TRBJ1-2, with a possible D match to TRBD1 (6 bases). Germline V gene sequence: CDR1 MNHEY, CDR2 SMNVEV (reference sequence). Trimming took off 4 bases at V and 8 bases at J, with 14 bases between the two ends. This CDR3 comprises 13 residues. This CDR3 is CASSYRDNRGYTF. In nucleotides, the CDR3 is TGTGCCAGCAGTTACCGGGACAACCGGGGCTACACCTTC.

The genes are TRBV5-1 and TRBJ1-1; D is ambiguous. V dropped 4 bases and J dropped 0 bases, with 13 bases sitting between them. Germline V CDR1 and CDR2: SGHRS, YFSETQ. This CDR3 has 15 amino acids. For the CDR3, the DNA is TGCGCCAGCAGCCGGGCACTAAGCATGAACACTGAAGCTTTCTTT. Translated: CASSRALSMNTEAFF.

The chain has TRBV13 and TRBJ2-3, with D unresolved. The CDR3 is 16 residues long. CDR1 is PRHDT and CDR2 is FYEKMQ in the germline V gene (reference sequence). The germline V and J ends were trimmed by 1 base and 1 base, with 12 bases remaining between them. CDR3 in DNA: TGTGCCAGCAGCTTAGCGGCCCCTAGGGGCACAGATACGCAGTATTTT. This sequence encodes CASSLAAPRGTDTQYF. The full variable domain, in which reference TRBV13 and TRBJ2-3 provide the parts outside the CDR3, is AAGVIQSPRHLIKEKRETATLKCYPIPRHDTVYWYQQGPGQDPQFLISFYEKMQSDKGSIPDRFSAQQFSDYHSELNMSSLELGDSALYFCASSLAAPRGTDTQYFGPGTRLTVL.

J is TRBJ1-4 and V is TRBV27; D unresolved. Germline assignment: CDR1 MNHEY and CDR2 SMNVEV (reference sequence). This CDR3 has 16 residues. V lost 4 bases to trimming and J lost 3 bases, with 15 bases between them. CDR3 coding DNA: TGTGCCAGCAGTTCGCGGCCCCACCTAGCTAATGAAAAACTGTTTTTT. Its translation is CASSSRPHLANEKLFF.